This TCR beta chain was identified in a study of blood T cell repertoires in COVID-19 (TCRdb year 2020). With regard to the full study: Samples from collaborators originated in the United States, Italy and Spain and spanned both the acute and convalescent phases of COVID-19. The prospective study material was composed of cDNA or gDNA derived from T cells, B-cell-depleted T cells, or PBMCs. Deeply sampled blood TCRbeta repertoires from subjects exposed to, actively infected with, or recovered from COVID-19 were included in the dataset. The repertoires were released in a freely available public database intended as a resource for research on the immune response to SARS-CoV-2. The samples were drawn from the first 160 participants of the ongoing ImmuneRACE study and from some 1,300 subjects provided by 6 global collaborators. A de-identified subject ID, COVID-19 status, age in years and sex were almost always included in the sample metadata. Where available, HLA class I and class II types were taken from metadata supplied by the sample provider and were not determined by assay-based typing. Broad study findings and their caveats: How much clinical and demographic metadata was included differed by source and by participant, and the metadata was provided uncurated.

The collaborating institutions used their own protocols to collect whole blood in K2EDTA tubes. Collaborator samples were shipped for TCRbeta analysis as frozen whole blood, isolated PBMCs, or DNA extracted from either sample type. Worth noting for this clone: Its target antigen remains unknown. No quality values exist for individual bases; no much larger clone is one base distant.

The CDR1 and CDR2 encoded by the germline V gene are SGHAT and FQNNGV. The CDR3 has 17 amino acids, counting the end cysteine and phenylalanine. Only CDR3 DNA remains: 51 bases, in frame from the first base. V is shortened by 5 bases, J by 0 bases, and the region joining them spans 16 bases. TCRbeta CDR3 regions were amplified from genomic DNA by means of the immunoSEQ Assay, a bias-controlled multiplex PCR. The paper's data handling went like this. The number of nucleated cells in each sample was estimated from the amplification of reference gene primers within the assay. Sequence reads were collapsed and filtered to measure the absolute abundance of every unique TCRbeta CDR3 rearrangement. Productive Simpson clonality was computed per sample as the square root of Simpson's diversity index over productive rearrangements. TCRdb re-hosts the immuneACCESS table, in-frame sequences only. Its copies lack some clones; in the studies checked, an unresolved V gene accounts for under half of them, and the cause for the rest is not known. The V and J calls and clone size are taken from that table; D and trimming were inferred from the DNA. The sample table lists 190,000 or so clones, around 80% of them with a count of one. 2.8% of the sample rests with the top ten.

The sequence is built from TRBV11-2 and TRBJ2-2, with the D segment identity uncertain. This clonotype was obtained from a woman aged 80 or older with active or convalescent COVID-19. The sequencing input was peripheral blood. At the DNA level, the sequence is TGTGCCAGCAGCCCCTCCAGGTTACTCGCGAACACCGGGGAGCTGTTTTTT. This yields the protein CASSPSRLLANTGELFF.